This T cell receptor (beta chain) was documented in a study of stem cell transplantation in POMP-related autoinflammatory disease. Study-wide background: Pre-transplant patients had naive-skewed CD4+ T cells and few CD8+ T cells. After transplant, neutrophils and platelets showed 100% graft donor chimerism through one year.

TCRdb's table, derived via immunoSEQ multiplex PCR, lists solely in-frame clones and lacks some. This sample has some 65,000 clones, with approximately 90% found just once. CDR1 is LNHDA, CDR2 SQIVND, per germline (reference sequence). V gave up 2 bases and J gave up 7 bases; unmatched junction bases: 1. The CDR3 has 12 residues. The rearrangement uses TRBV19 and TRBJ1-1, with 7 bases that match TRBD1. The sequence was obtained from a human patient with POMP-related autoinflammation and immune dysregulation (PRAID). The graft donor may have given rise to some T cells. The source material was CD4+ T cells from PBMCs, sampled after stem cell transplantation. Written as DNA, the CDR3 is TGTGCCAGTAGTATACAGGGGGGTGAAGCTTTCTTT. Protein sequence: CASSIQGGEAFF.